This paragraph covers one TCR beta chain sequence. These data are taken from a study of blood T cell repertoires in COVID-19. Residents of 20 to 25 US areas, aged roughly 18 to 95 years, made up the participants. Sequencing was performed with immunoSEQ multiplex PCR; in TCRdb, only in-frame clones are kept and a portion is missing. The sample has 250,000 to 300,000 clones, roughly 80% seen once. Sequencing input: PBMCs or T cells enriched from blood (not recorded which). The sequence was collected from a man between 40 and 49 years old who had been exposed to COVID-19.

The CDR3 loop reads CSVGNTGGGEPQHF. The CDR3 bases are TGCAGCGTTGGCAACACAGGGGGCGGGGAGCCCCAGCATTTT. The chain links TRBV29-1 to TRBJ1-5, with TRBD1 matching over 9 bases. The junction had 9 bases not matched to a gene; V was cut back by 4 bases and J by 8 bases. Germline CDR1 is SQVTM and CDR2 is ANQGSEA. This CDR3 has 14 amino acids.